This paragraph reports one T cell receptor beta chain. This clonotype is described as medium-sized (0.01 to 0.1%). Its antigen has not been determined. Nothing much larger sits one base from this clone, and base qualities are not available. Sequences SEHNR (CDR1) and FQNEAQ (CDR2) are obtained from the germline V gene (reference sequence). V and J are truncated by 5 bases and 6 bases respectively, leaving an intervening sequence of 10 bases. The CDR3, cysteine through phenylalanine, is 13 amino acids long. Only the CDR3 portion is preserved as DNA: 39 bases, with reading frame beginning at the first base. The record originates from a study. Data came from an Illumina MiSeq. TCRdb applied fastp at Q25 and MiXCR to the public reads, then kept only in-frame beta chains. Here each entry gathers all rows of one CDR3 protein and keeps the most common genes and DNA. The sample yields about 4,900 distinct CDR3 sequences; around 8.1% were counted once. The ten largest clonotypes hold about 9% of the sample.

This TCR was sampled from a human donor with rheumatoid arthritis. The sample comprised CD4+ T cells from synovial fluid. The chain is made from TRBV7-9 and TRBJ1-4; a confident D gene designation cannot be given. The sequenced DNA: TGTGCCAGCAGCCTTTCTGGAGATGAAAAACTGTTTTTT. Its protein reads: CASSLSGDEKLFF.